Included here is one T cell receptor (beta chain) sequence, with context. This sample is part of a study of blood T cell repertoires in COVID-19. The CDR3 runs 15 residues. Losses at the gene ends were 0 bases for V and 3 bases for J; bases not matched to a gene: 3. From germline, CDR1 is SGHKS and CDR2 YYEKEE (reference sequence). In the original processing: Scientists estimated how many nucleated cells there were by amplifying reference gene primers. Produced via immunoSEQ multiplex PCR; TCRdb's table is partial and in-frame only. V, J and clone size reflect that table, while D and trimming were determined from the DNA. The sample holds 200,000 or so clones, 75% to 85% seen once.

The chain joins TRBV5-5 to TRBJ2-7; 10 bases are a match to TRBD1. The specimen sequenced was peripheral blood. This clonotype was sampled from a woman at least 80 years old with COVID-19, enrolled during active disease. CDR3 loop: CASSLVGQGYYEQYF. The CDR3 DNA reads TGTGCCAGCAGCTTGGTGGGACAGGGGTACTACGAGCAGTACTTC.